This T cell receptor beta chain was identified during a study of T cell responses to AZD1222 COVID-19 vaccine. Deletions cut 7 bases from V and 7 bases from J, with 4 bases between. The CDR3 totals 9 residues. Germline CDR1 LNHDA, CDR2 SQIVND (reference sequence). General study points: Elevations in Spike-specific TCR breadth and depth followed administration of two AZD1222 doses. Clonal diversity was possibly underestimated, and the donors were mostly white British, with more females.

Remarks on this clone: What it binds is not known.

Repertoires were generated with immunoSEQ multiplex PCR, while TCRdb's copy carries only in-frame clones and drops some. The data show around 130,000 clones, 90% to 95% seen once. The chain combines TRBV19 with TRBJ1-2; D remains ambiguous. Here the sequenced sample was peripheral blood, taken on day 0 of AZD1222 vaccination. The source of this sequence is an adult in good health. CDR3 in amino acids: CASNSGYTF. The DNA for the CDR3 is TGTGCCAGTAATAGTGGCTACACCTTC.